This T cell receptor (beta chain) was identified in a study of blood T cell repertoires in COVID-19. CDR1 is LGHNT and CDR2 is FRNRAP in the germline V gene. V lost 7 bases to trimming and J lost 1 base, with 25 bases between them. The length of the CDR3 is 18 residues. TCRdb keeps only in-frame clones here, not all; method: immunoSEQ multiplex PCR. In the table there are hundreds of thousands of clones, around 90% of which are singletons. This chain connects TRBV12-5 to TRBJ2-5; D is perhaps TRBD2 (7 bases). Specimen: PBMCs or T cells enriched from blood (not recorded which). The source is a man aged 25-45 years who had been exposed to COVID-19. The CDR3 is CASAPLLGGRASQETQYF. The CDR3 DNA follows: TGTGCTAGTGCCCCTTTACTCGGGGGGCGGGCCTCCCAAGAGACCCAGTACTTC.